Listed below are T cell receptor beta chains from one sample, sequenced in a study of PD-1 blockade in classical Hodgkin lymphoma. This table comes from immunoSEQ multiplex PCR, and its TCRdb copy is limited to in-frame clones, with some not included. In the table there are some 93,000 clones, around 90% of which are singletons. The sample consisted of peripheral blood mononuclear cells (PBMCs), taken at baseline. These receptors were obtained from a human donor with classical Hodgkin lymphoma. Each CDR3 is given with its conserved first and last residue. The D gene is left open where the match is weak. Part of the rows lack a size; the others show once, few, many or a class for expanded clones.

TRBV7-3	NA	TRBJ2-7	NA	TGTGCCAGCAGCTTAACAGGGCCCTCCTACGAGCAGTACTTC	CASSLTGPSYEQYF
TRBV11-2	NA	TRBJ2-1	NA	TGTGCCAGCAGCTTACCCTACAATGAGCAGTTCTTC	CASSLPYNEQFF
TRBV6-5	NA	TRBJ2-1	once	TGTGCCAGCCGAGACTTCAATGAGCAGTTCTTC	CASRDFNEQFF
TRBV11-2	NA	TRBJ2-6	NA	TGTGCCAGCAGCCGGTCGGTCTCTGGGGCCAACGTCCTGACTTTC	CASSRSVSGANVLTF
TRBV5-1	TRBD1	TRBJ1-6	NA	TGCGCCAGCGATCCGGGACAGGGGAATTCACCCCTCCACTTT	CASDPGQGNSPLHF
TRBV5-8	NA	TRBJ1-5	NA	TGTGCCAGCAGCTTCCTAACAGGGTGGGATAGCAATCAGCCCCAGCATTTT	CASSFLTGWDSNQPQHF
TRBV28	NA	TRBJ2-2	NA	TGTGCCAGCAGTTTGGGCGTTGAGGATACCGGGGAGCTGTTTTTT	CASSLGVEDTGELFF
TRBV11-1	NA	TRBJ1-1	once	TGTGCCAGCAGCCCGAGGTATTGGGGGGTGAACACTGAAGCTTTCTTT	CASSPRYWGVNTEAFF
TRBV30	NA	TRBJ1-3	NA	TGTGCCTGGAGTGTACCTGGGGGAGTAGGAAACACCATATATTTT	CAWSVPGGVGNTIYF
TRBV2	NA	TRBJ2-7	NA	TGTGCCAGCAGTGAATATTCCAACTCCTACGAGCAGTACTTC	CASSEYSNSYEQYF
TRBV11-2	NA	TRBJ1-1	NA	TGTGCCAGCAGCGTAGAGGTTGGGGTTTTCTTT	CASSVEVGVFF
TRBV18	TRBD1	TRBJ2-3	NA	TGTGCCAGCTCACCACGGACAGGGAACTCAGATACGCAGTATTTT	CASSPRTGNSDTQYF
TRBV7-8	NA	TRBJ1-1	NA	TGTGCCAGCAGCAACAGAATGGACGTTACTTTTTACACTGAAGCTTTCTTT	CASSNRMDVTFYTEAFF
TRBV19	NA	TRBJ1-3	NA	TGTGCCAGTAGTATTAATTCCCGAAAGGGAAACACCATATATTTT	CASSINSRKGNTIYF
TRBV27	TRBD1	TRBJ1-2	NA	TGTGCCAGCAGGGGTGACAGGGGCGGCTACACCTTC	CASRGDRGGYTF
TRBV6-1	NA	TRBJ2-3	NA	TGTGCCAGCTCGTCAGATACAGATACGCAGTATTTT	CASSSDTDTQYF
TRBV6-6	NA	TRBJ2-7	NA	TGTGCCAGCAGTTACTCGACCCTGGCCTCCTACGAGCAGTACTTC	CASSYSTLASYEQYF
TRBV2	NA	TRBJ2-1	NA	TGTGCCAGCAGTGCAGGTGGGCCTTCCTACAATGAGCAGTTCTTC	CASSAGGPSYNEQFF
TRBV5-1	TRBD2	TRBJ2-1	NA	TGCGCCAGCAGCTTGGTGTCTAGCGGGAGTGTCAATGAGCAGTTCTTC	CASSLVSSGSVNEQFF
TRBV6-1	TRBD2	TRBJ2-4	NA	TGTGCCAGCAGTGAAGTAGCGGGTCGGGCCAAAAACATTCAGTACTTC	CASSEVAGRAKNIQYF
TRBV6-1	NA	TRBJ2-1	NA	TGTGCCAGCAGTGAAGTCTTCTACAATGAGCAGTTCTTC	CASSEVFYNEQFF
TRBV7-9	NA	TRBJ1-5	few	TGTGCCAGCAGCACCGGGAATCAGCCCCAGCATTTT	CASSTGNQPQHF
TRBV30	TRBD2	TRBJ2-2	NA	TGTGCCTGGAGTGTATGGCCGGGAAGCGGGAGGGGTCACACCGGGGAGCTGTTTTTT	CAWSVWPGSGRGHTGELFF
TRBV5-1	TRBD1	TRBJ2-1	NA	TGCGCCACCCGAGATCGACAGGGGGCGGGAGAGCAGTTCTTC	CATRDRQGAGEQFF
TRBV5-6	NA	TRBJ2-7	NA	TGTGCCAGCAGCAACTCCGGGATTTTCTACGAGCAGTACTTC	CASSNSGIFYEQYF
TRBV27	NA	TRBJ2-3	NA	TGTGCCAGCAGTGCCGAACGAAGCACAGATACGCAGTATTTT	CASSAERSTDTQYF
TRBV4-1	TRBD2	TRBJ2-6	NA	TGCGCCAGCAGCCTCTTTCCGACTAGCGGGAGAATCCCTGGGGCCAACGTCCTGACTTTC	CASSLFPTSGRIPGANVLTF
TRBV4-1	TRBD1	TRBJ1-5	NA	TGCGCCAGCAGCCTAGGACAGGGCAATCAGCCCCAGCATTTT	CASSLGQGNQPQHF
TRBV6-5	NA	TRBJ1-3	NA	TGTGCCAGCAGGGACAAGTCTTACTCTGGAAACACCATATATTTT	CASRDKSYSGNTIYF
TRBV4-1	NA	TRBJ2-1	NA	TGCGCCAGCAGCCAAGGAAATGAGCAGTTCTTC	CASSQGNEQFF
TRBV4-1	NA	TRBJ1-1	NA	TGCGCCAGCAGCCAAGATAGGGGGGCGAACACTAAAGCTTTCTTT	CASSQDRGANTKAFF
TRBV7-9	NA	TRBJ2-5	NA	TGTGCCAGCACCTTGCTAGGGGTTGGAGAGACCCAGTACTTC	CASTLLGVGETQYF
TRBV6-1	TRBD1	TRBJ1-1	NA	TGTGCCAGCAGTGGGATCCGGGACAGGGCGGGTACTGAAGCTTTCTTT	CASSGIRDRAGTEAFF
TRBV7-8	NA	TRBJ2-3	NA	TGTGCCAGCAGCCCTAGACGGCTAGCCGGGCGCGATACGCAGTATTTT	CASSPRRLAGRDTQYF
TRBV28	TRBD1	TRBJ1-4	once	TGTGCCAGCAGTTTACTAGGGACAGTAATGAAAAAACTGTTTTTT	CASSLLGTVMKKLFF
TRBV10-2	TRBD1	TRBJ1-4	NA	TGCGCCAGCAGTGCTCCACGGACAGGGGTGGACGAAAAACTGTTTTTT	CASSAPRTGVDEKLFF
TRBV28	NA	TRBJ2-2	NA	TGTGCCAGCAGTTTTCGGCGGACCGGGGAGCTGTTTTTT	CASSFRRTGELFF